This T cell receptor beta chain was observed in a study of patients and donors after allogeneic stem cell transplantation. The V gene's germline CDR1 is MNHNS and CDR2 SASEGT. The CDR3 is 13 residues long. Trimming pared 8 bases from V and 8 bases from J, leaving 18 bases between. TCRdb called the RT-PCR reads again in MiXCR, with one record for every CDR3 protein. This table has 800,000 to 1,000,000 distinct CDR3 sequences, over 15% appearing once. The genes are TRBV6-1 and TRBJ1-2, with D maybe TRBD1 (6 bases). The receptor was isolated from a human donor who was either an allogeneic HSCT recipient or a stem cell or donor lymphocyte infusion donor (not recorded which). It is not recorded whose cells these are; they may come from a transplant donor. Material for sequencing was blood, either unsorted or a sorted T cell fraction (not recorded which). CDR3 region: CASSSGGPNGYTF. CDR3 bases: TGTGCCAGCTCTTCGGGGGGGCCGAACGGCTACACCTTC.